This T cell receptor beta chain was identified in a study of CD8 T cells in ankylosing spondylitis. This clonotype has more than one count but fewer than ten. Its specificity is unknown. Broader study findings: Within matched ankylosing spondylitis synovial fluid, disease-linked clones were reportedly significantly enriched. Seemingly distinctive of ankylosing spondylitis blood was a TCR beta motif formed by eight highly homologous variants.

This CDR3 contains 14 residues. V was pared by 7 bases and J by 2 bases, with 15 bases between. Germline values: CDR1 MNHEY, CDR2 SVGEGT. TCRdb reanalysed the 5' RACE reads using MiXCR and keeps one entry per CDR3 protein. The data hold about 210,000 distinct CDR3 sequences, with about 7% observed a single time. The clonotype comes from a male donor with ankylosing spondylitis. Specimen: blood, either unsorted or a sorted T cell fraction (not recorded which). This chain links TRBV6-2 or TRBV6-3 with TRBJ2-7; tentatively, D is TRBD1 (6 bases). CDR3 loop: CASTDGQLPYEQYF. CDR3 DNA sequence: TGTGCCAGCACCGATGGACAGCTTCCCTACGAGCAGTACTTC.